This T cell receptor (beta chain) originates from a study of cytomegalovirus exposure and HLA in healthy donors. General study findings and limits: The likely origin of a cluster of highly shared sequence variants was a sequencing artifact. As confirmed in vitro, a few CMV-associated chains were specific for CMV antigens. Being indistinguishable, some V segments were excluded, TRBV6-2 and TRBV6-3 among them.

In the case of this clone: The antigen remains unidentified.

Researchers ran the PCR with 60 Vbeta and 13 Jbeta primers. This table comes from immunoSEQ multiplex PCR, and its TCRdb copy is limited to in-frame clones, with some not included. The sample includes roughly 99,000 clones, roughly 80% of them seen just once. The germline V gene has CDR1 WSHSY and CDR2 SAAADI. The CDR3 extends over 18 amino acids. V lost 3 bases and J lost 5; bases outside the gene matches: 14. The sequence derives from a man between 25 and 39 years old in good health and CMV-seronegative. The V and J genes are TRBV10-2 and TRBJ1-4, with 8 nucleotides matching TRBD1. The sequenced sample was PBMCs. This CDR3 is CASSDRIGQGGSNEKLFF. The CDR3, as DNA: TGCGCCAGCAGTGACCGCATAGGACAGGGCGGATCCAATGAAAAACTGTTTTTT.